Below are 20 T cell receptor beta chains sequenced from a single sample in a study of shared T cell receptors in the human thymus. This table comes from immunoSEQ multiplex PCR, and its TCRdb copy is limited to in-frame clones, with some not included. Of roughly 700,000 clones listed, around 89% are singletons. These records were also assigned to another study, of human thymus T cells.

The source material was thymocytes. Receptor source: a boy under three years old with a congenital heart defect.

The chain employs TRBV4-3 and TRBJ2-1; possibly TRBD2 for D (5 bases). From germline, CDR1 is LGHNA and CDR2 YSLEER. The V end was cut by 0 bases, the J end by 8 bases, with 17 bases between. This CDR3 has 16 amino acids. CDR3 nucleotides: TGCGCCAGCAGCCAAGATCGGGATGTCTTTGAGGATGAGCAGTTCTTC. Translated: CASSQDRDVFEDEQFF.

The chain combines TRBV5-6 with TRBJ1-5; D call uncertain. Trimming pared 3 bases from V and 5 bases from J, leaving 6 bases between. Germline values: CDR1 SGHDT, CDR2 YYEEEE. The CDR3 is 12 amino acids. DNA for the CDR3: TGTGCCAGCAGCTGGCCGCATCAGCCCCAGCATTTT. It is translated as CASSWPHQPQHF. The full variable domain, rest sourced from reference TRBV5-6 and TRBJ1-5, is DAGVTQSPTHLIKTRGQQVTLRCSPKSGHDTVSWYQQALGQGPQFIFQYYEEEERQRGNFPDRFSGHQFPNYSSELNVNALLLGDSALYLCASSWPHQPQHFGDGTRLSIL.

The chain is built from TRBV28 and TRBJ2-1; 7 bases are shared with TRBD1. This CDR3 is built from 16 residues. V dropped 10 bases and J dropped 8; count of bases not matched to a gene: 20. Germline-derived CDR1 and CDR2 are MDHEN and SYDVKM. CDR3 protein: CATSHEGADKRDEQFF. For the CDR3, the DNA is TGTGCCACCTCCCACGAGGGGGCAGATAAGCGTGATGAGCAGTTCTTC.

The rearrangement links TRBV14 to TRBJ1-2; D is ambiguous. The CDR3 is 14 residues long. The germline V gene encodes CDR1 SGHDN and CDR2 FVKESK. Deletions cut 0 bases from V and 5 bases from J, with 10 bases between. The CDR3 DNA reads TGTGCCAGCAGCCAAGAGGCCAGGTTTTATGGCTACACCTTC. This sequence encodes CASSQEARFYGYTF.

This clone was recorded once. The V gene is TRBV10-2, the J gene TRBJ2-7; TRBD2 matches 15 bases. The V gene's germline CDR1 is WSHSY and CDR2 SAAADI. The V and J ends lost 6 bases and 6 bases, in that order; junction bases with no gene match: 12. The CDR3 is made up of 17 amino acids. CDR3 sequence: CASREGLAGGPFAEQYF. CDR3 DNA: TGCGCCAGCAGGGAAGGACTAGCGGGAGGGCCATTTGCCGAGCAGTACTTC.

The V gene is TRBV6-1, the J gene TRBJ2-7; 13 bases fit TRBD2. Unmatched junction bases numbered 6, after V lost 2 bases and J lost 5 bases. Germline CDR1 MNHNS, CDR2 SASEGT. CDR3 length: 16 amino acids. The CDR3 DNA is TGTGCCAGCAGTGAAAAAGGACTAGCGGGAGCCCACGAGCAGTACTTC. Translated, it gives CASSEKGLAGAHEQYF.

The genes are TRBV30 and TRBJ1-1; D is unresolved. V was shortened by 0 bases and J by 6 bases, with 14 bases between the two germline ends. The CDR3 is 14 residues long. The germline gives CDR1 GTSNPN, CDR2 SVGIG (reference sequence). CDR3 in amino acids: CAWSVRVVDPEAFF. DNA of the CDR3: TGTGCCTGGAGTGTACGGGTAGTTGACCCTGAAGCTTTCTTT. The entire variable domain, with the rest obtained from reference TRBV30 and TRBJ1-1, is as follows: SQTIHQWPATLVQPVGSPLSLECTVEGTSNPNLYWYRQAAGRGLQLLFYSVGIGQISSEVPQNLSASRPQDRQFILSSKKLLLSDSGFYLCAWSVRVVDPEAFFGQGTRLTVV.

The table lists this clone with a few counts. The genes are TRBV25-1 and TRBJ2-2; D possibly corresponds to TRBD1 (5 bases). CDR1 MGHDK and CDR2 SYGVNS come from the germline V gene. This CDR3 is built from 17 residues. Trimming shortened V by 2 bases and J by 7 bases, and 20 bases separated the two germline ends. The DNA for the CDR3 is TGTGCCAGCAGTGAAGGGCCGTGGCAGGGAATGAGCGGGGAGCTGTTTTTT. Residues: CASSEGPWQGMSGELFF.

This chain joins TRBV27 and TRBJ2-7; 12 bases are a match to TRBD2. In germline, CDR1 is MNHEY, CDR2 SMNVEV (reference sequence). The length of the CDR3 is 17 residues. With 6 bases clipped from V and 2 bases from J, the junction kept 11 bases outside the gene matches. This CDR3 is CASSPHGTSGSTYEQYF. CDR3 sequence (DNA): TGTGCCAGCAGCCCCCATGGGACTAGCGGGTCAACCTACGAGCAGTACTTC.

This clone was found a few times. V and J are TRBV5-4 and TRBJ1-2, with 7 nucleotides matching TRBD1. With 5 bases clipped from V and 4 bases from J, the junction kept 14 bases outside the gene matches. Germline V lookup: CDR1 SGHNT, CDR2 YYREEE (reference sequence). The CDR3 length is 16 residues. CDR3 amino acids: CASSHPHTGATYGYTF. The CDR3 DNA sequence: TGTGCCAGCAGTCACCCTCACACAGGGGCGACCTATGGCTACACCTTC.

This clone was recorded only once. This rearrangement joins TRBV6-4 to TRBJ1-5; D uncertain. The V gene's germline CDR1 is MRHNA and CDR2 SNTAGT. The ends were cut back, 10 bases at V and 0 bases at J, with 10 bases in the middle. The CDR3 consists of 13 residues. The CDR3 sequence: CATTVYSNQPQHF. CDR3 nucleotide sequence: TGTGCCACCACGGTTTATAGCAATCAGCCCCAGCATTTT.

CDR3 bases: TGTGCTAGTGGTTTGGTACCGTGGGATACTAGCGGAATGTGGGGTGAGCAGTTCTTC. It yields the protein CASGLVPWDTSGMWGEQFF. This chain connects TRBV12-5 to TRBJ2-1, with TRBD2 identical over 8 bases. There are 19 residues in the CDR3. The V gene's germline CDR1 is LGHNT and CDR2 FRNRAP. Trimming cost V 0 bases and J 9 bases; bases outside gene matches: 19.

The rearrangement uses TRBV29-1 and TRBJ2-7; possibly TRBD2 for D (5 bases). CDR1 and CDR2 (germline): SQVTM, ANQGSEA. There are 15 residues in the CDR3. Deletions cut 3 bases from V and 2 bases from J, with 17 bases between. CDR3 sequence: CSVEGSLADPYEQYF. The CDR3 bases are TGCAGCGTTGAGGGGAGCCTGGCTGATCCCTACGAGCAGTACTTC.

The V call is TRBV6-5, the J call TRBJ2-7, with D possibly being TRBD2 (6 bases). Germline V lookup: CDR1 MNHEY, CDR2 SVGAGI. CDR3 length equals 14 residues. Between the trimmed V and J ends, which lost 4 bases and 0 bases, there was a span of 10 bases. The DNA of the CDR3 is TGTGCCAGCAGTTCCCTCGGGGGCTCCTACGAGCAGTACTTC. Translation: CASSSLGGSYEQYF.

The V and J genes are TRBV7-8 and TRBJ2-5; 7 bases map to TRBD2. V was pared by 2 bases and J by 1 base, with 16 bases of the junction left unmatched. This CDR3 region has 19 residues. Germline CDR1 is SGHVS and CDR2 is FQNEAQ. This chain's CDR3 is CASSLRAWLAATPQETQYF. CDR3 DNA: TGTGCCAGCAGCTTACGGGCTTGGCTAGCGGCCACTCCCCAAGAGACCCAGTACTTC. The full variable domain, with the rest looked up from reference TRBV7-8 and TRBJ2-5, is GAGVSQSPRYKVAKRGQDVALRCDPISGHVSLFWYQQALGQGPEFLTYFQNEAQLDKSGLPSDRFFAERPEGSVSTLKIQRTQQEDSAVYLCASSLRAWLAATPQETQYFGPGTRLLVL.

The gene calls are TRBV28 and TRBJ2-7; 8 nucleotides match TRBD1. J was trimmed by 6 bases and V by 5 bases; bases with no gene match: 12. CDR1 and CDR2 (germline): MDHEN, SYDVKM. The CDR3 extends over 15 amino acids. CDR3 loop: CASSPRTGRRVEQYF. The CDR3 DNA reads TGTGCCAGCAGTCCTCGGACAGGGAGGAGGGTCGAGCAGTACTTC.

This clone is a singleton in its sample. The rearrangement joins TRBV18 to TRBJ1-5; 8 nucleotides align to TRBD1. Per the germline V gene, CDR1 is KGHSH and CDR2 is LQKENI. The CDR3 has 16 residues. V lost 5 bases and J lost 2; bases outside the gene matches: 8. The CDR3 DNA follows: TGTGCCAGCTCATCGGACAGGGCGAGGGGCAATCAGCCCCAGCATTTT. Translating it yields CASSSDRARGNQPQHF.

The V gene is TRBV7-2, the J gene TRBJ2-4; possibly TRBD2 for D (5 bases). The germline V gene has CDR1 SGHTA and CDR2 FQGNSA. The CDR3 sequence is 15 residues long. V was trimmed by 2 bases and J by 6 bases, leaving 14 bases between them. The CDR3: CASSLPPSLGNIQYF. The CDR3, as DNA: TGTGCCAGCAGCTTACCCCCTAGCCTTGGAAACATTCAGTACTTC.

This clone is a singleton in its sample. The genes are TRBV11-2 and TRBJ2-4, with D perhaps TRBD2 (6 bases). There are 20 residues in the CDR3. Trimming stripped 0 bases from V and 0 bases from J, with 21 bases between. The germline V gene has CDR1 SGHAT and CDR2 FQNNGV. The CDR3 loop is CASSLDLGGGWTEAKNIQYF. CDR3 sequence (DNA): TGTGCCAGCAGCTTAGATTTGGGGGGAGGCTGGACGGAAGCCAAAAACATTCAGTACTTC. The complete variable domain, with remaining parts taken from reference TRBV11-2 and TRBJ2-4, reads EAGVAQSPRYKIIEKRQSVAFWCNPISGHATLYWYQQILGQGPKLLIQFQNNGVVDDSQLPKDRFSAERLKGVDSTLKIQPAKLEDSAVYLCASSLDLGGGWTEAKNIQYFGAGTRLSVL.

CDR3 nucleotides: TGTGCCAGCAGCTCCGGGACAGCCTTCGGCGAGCAGTACTTC. This sequence encodes CASSSGTAFGEQYF. The chain joins TRBV7-6 to TRBJ2-7; 7 bases are a match to TRBD1. The CDR3 sequence is 14 residues long. V trimming: 4 bases; J trimming: 6 bases; junction bases outside the gene matches: 9. Germline CDR1 and CDR2: SGHVS and FNYEAQ.